The present T cell receptor beta chain was sequenced within a study of blood T cells in healthy people across ages. Between the trimmed V and J ends, which lost 4 bases and 6 bases, there was a span of 14 bases. The CDR3 is 13 amino acids. Germline V gives CDR1 SGDLS, CDR2 YYNGEE. Study-level results: Long-lived and aged donors differed, with more naive CD4+ cells and higher diversity in the long-lived.

Ten or more counts support this clonotype. Its target is unknown. A sample-barcoded 5' primer and a J-beta primer mix were used in a second PCR of roughly 6 to 12 cycles. TCRdb recomputed calls from the 5' RACE reads with MiXCR, one row per CDR3 protein. The table records around 1,800,000 distinct CDR3 sequences, around 42% of them present only once. The V call is TRBV9, the J call TRBJ2-7; possibly TRBD1 for D (6 bases). Sequencing used blood. This TCR was sampled from a human donor in good health. The CDR3 region has the DNA TGTGCCAGCAGCCTCCTTGGGGGCTCCGAGCAGTACTTC. It yields the protein CASSLLGGSEQYF.